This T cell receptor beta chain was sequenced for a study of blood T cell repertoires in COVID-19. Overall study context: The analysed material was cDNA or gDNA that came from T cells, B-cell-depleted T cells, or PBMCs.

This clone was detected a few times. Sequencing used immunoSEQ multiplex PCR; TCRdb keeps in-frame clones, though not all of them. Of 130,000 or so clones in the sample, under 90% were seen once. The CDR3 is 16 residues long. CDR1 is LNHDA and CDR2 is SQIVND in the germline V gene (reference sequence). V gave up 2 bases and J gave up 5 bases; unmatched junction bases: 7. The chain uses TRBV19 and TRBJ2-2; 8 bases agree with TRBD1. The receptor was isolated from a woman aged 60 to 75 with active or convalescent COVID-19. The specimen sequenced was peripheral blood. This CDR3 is CASSIRQGASTGELFF. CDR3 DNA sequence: TGTGCCAGTAGTATACGGCAGGGGGCATCAACCGGGGAGCTGTTTTTT.